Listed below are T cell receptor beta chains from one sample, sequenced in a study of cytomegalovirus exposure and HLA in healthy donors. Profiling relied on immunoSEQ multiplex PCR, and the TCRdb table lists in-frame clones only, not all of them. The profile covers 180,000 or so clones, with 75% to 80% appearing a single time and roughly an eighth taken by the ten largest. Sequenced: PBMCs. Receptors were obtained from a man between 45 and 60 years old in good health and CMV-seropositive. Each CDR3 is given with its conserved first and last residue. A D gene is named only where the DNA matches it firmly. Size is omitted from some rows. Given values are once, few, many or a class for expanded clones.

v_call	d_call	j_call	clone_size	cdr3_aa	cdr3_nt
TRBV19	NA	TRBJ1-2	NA	CASSIVYREDPNYGYTF	TGTGCCAGTAGTATAGTCTACAGGGAAGATCCCAACTATGGCTACACCTTC
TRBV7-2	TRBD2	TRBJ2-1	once	CAIQGLVAGNEQFF	TGTGCCATCCAGGGACTAGTGGCGGGGAATGAGCAGTTCTTC
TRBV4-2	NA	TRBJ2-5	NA	CASSHGQNQETQYF	TGTGCCAGCAGCCACGGACAGAACCAAGAGACCCAGTACTTC
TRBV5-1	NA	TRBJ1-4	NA	CASRLGYGEKLFF	TGCGCCAGCAGACTAGGGTATGGTGAAAAACTGTTTTTT
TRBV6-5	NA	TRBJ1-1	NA	CASNRGVMNTEAFF	TGTGCCAGCAACCGTGGAGTGATGAACACTGAAGCTTTCTTT
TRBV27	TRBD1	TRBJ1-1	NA	CASHSQKLRTGRSGNTEAFF	TGTGCCAGCCATTCCCAGAAATTACGGACAGGGCGAAGTGGGAACACTGAAGCTTTCTTT
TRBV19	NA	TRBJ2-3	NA	CASSRSGPSTTDTQYF	TGTGCCAGTAGTCGCTCAGGGCCCTCTACCACAGATACGCAGTATTTT
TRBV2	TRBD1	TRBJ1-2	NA	CASSEAGRGQGAHKDGYTF	TGTGCCAGCAGTGAAGCGGGGAGGGGACAGGGGGCGCATAAGGATGGCTACACCTTC
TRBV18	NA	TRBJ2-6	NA	CASSPLGQNSGANVLTF	TGTGCCAGCTCACCACTTGGCCAGAACTCTGGGGCCAACGTCCTGACTTTC
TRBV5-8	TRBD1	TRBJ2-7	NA	CASSLGQGLTYEQYF	TGTGCCAGCAGCTTGGGACAGGGTCTAACCTACGAGCAGTACTTC
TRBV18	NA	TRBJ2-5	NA	CASSPLASVQETQYF	TGTGCCAGCTCACCACTCGCTAGCGTACAAGAGACCCAGTACTTC
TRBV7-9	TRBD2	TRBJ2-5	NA	CASSSRVAGAQETQYF	TGTGCCAGCAGCTCCCGGGTAGCGGGCGCACAAGAGACCCAGTACTTC
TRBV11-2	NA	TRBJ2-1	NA	CASSSRGSGSYNEQFF	TGTGCCAGCAGTTCCAGGGGTTCTGGGTCCTACAATGAGCAGTTCTTC
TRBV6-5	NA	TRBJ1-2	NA	CASSHEQQTRGYTF	TGTGCCAGCAGTCATGAACAGCAAACGCGAGGCTACACCTTC
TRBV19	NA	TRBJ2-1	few	CATLWGPYNEQFF	TGTGCCACCCTTTGGGGGCCTTACAATGAGCAGTTCTTC
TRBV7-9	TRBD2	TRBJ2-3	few	CASSFGGGADTQYF	TGTGCCAGCAGCTTTGGCGGGGGGGCAGATACGCAGTATTTT
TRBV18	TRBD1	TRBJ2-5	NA	CASSHGTGMETQYF	TGTGCCAGCTCACATGGGACAGGGATGGAGACCCAGTACTTC
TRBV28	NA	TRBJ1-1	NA	CASSPGFTEAFF	TGTGCCAGCAGCCCGGGTTTCACTGAAGCTTTCTTT
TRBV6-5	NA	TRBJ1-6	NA	CASSYSNRADSPLHF	TGTGCCAGCAGTTACTCGAACAGGGCCGATTCACCCCTCCACTTT
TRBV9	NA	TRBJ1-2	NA	CASSVARGEGYTF	TGTGCCAGCAGCGTAGCTCGGGGGGAGGGCTACACCTTC
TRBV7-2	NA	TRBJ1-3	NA	CASSLHPTAGNTIYF	TGTGCCAGCAGCCTTCACCCGACTGCTGGAAACACCATATATTTT
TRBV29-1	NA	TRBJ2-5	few	CSVQGFQETQYF	TGCAGCGTACAGGGCTTCCAAGAGACCCAGTACTTC
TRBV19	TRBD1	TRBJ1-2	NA	CASSPGTGRDYGYTF	TGTGCCAGTAGTCCCGGGACAGGTCGGGACTATGGCTACACCTTC
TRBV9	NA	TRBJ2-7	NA	CASSVGQTYEQYF	TGTGCCAGCAGCGTAGGACAGACCTACGAGCAGTACTTC
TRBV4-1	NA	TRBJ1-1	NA	CASSQDRHPNTEAFF	TGCGCCAGCAGCCAAGATAGACACCCGAACACTGAAGCTTTCTTT
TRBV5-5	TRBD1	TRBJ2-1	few	CASSPQVGTAYNEQFF	TGTGCCAGCAGCCCCCAAGTCGGGACAGCATACAATGAGCAGTTCTTC
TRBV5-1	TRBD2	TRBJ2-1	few	CASSFRGDEQFF	TGCGCCAGCAGCTTTCGGGGGGATGAGCAGTTCTTC
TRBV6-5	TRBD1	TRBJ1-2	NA	CATQGGRGYTF	TGTGCCACCCAGGGGGGACGTGGCTACACCTTC